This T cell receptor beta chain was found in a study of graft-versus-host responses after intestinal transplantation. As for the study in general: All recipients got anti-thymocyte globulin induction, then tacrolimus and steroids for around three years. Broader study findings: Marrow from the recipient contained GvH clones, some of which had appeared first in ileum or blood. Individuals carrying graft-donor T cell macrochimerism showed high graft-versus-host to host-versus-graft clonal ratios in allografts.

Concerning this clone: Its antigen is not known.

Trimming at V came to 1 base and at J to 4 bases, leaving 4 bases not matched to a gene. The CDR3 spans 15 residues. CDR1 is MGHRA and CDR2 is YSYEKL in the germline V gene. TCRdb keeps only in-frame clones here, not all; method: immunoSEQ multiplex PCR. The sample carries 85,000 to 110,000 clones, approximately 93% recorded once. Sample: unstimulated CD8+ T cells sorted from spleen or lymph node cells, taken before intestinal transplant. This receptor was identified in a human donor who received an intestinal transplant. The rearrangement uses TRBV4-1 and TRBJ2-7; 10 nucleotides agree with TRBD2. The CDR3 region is CASSQVPSGGYEQYF. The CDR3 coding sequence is TGCGCCAGCAGCCAAGTCCCTAGCGGGGGTTACGAGCAGTACTTC.